This TCR beta chain was captured in a study of lymphopenia after photon versus proton radiotherapy. The table came from immunoSEQ multiplex PCR; TCRdb's copy has only in-frame clones and leaves some out. The sample includes under 35,000 clones, 84% of them seen just once. The CDR3 is 14 amino acids. Germline assignment: CDR1 KGHSH and CDR2 LQKENI. J lost 3 bases, V lost 5 bases, and 4 bases had no gene match. Sequenced material: peripheral blood, taken from a patient treated with proton-based radiotherapy. The rearrangement uses TRBV18 and TRBJ1-1, with 9 bases matching TRBD1. The sequence was obtained from a woman in her seventies with pancreatic cancer. CDR3: CASSVRTGDTEAFF. CDR3 bases: TGTGCCAGCTCAGTCAGGACAGGGGACACTGAAGCTTTCTTT.